The sequence of this T cell receptor (beta chain) was determined in a study of OX40 agonist ivuxolimab in advanced cancers. At cycle 4 day 1, cycle 7 day 1, and baseline, blood was sampled. Libraries were prepared by immunoSEQ multiplex PCR; TCRdb keeps only in-frame clonotypes and omits some of them. The repertoire has around 40,000 clones, 75% to 90% of them found once; the top ten carry 4% to 5%. A note on this clone: Its antigen remains unknown.

Study-wide findings and caveats: Within 6 weeks, CD4+ and CD8+ blood T cells expanded clonally at 0.1 to 3.0 mg/kg. Several nonresponders also turned out to have low normalized T-cell clonal expansion.

The germline CDR1 and CDR2 sequences are SGHTA and FQGNSA. The V end was cut by 7 bases, the J end by 0 bases, with 15 bases between. CDR3 length: 15 amino acids. The TCR originated in an adult with an advanced solid tumor such as melanoma, head and neck, liver or kidney cancer. The V call is TRBV7-2, the J call TRBJ2-5, with a possible D match to TRBD2 (5 bases). This specimen was CD4+ or CD8+ T cells sorted from blood, taken in a trial of the OX40 agonist ivuxolimab. The CDR3 DNA reads TGTGCCAGCACCTTCAGACTATCGTACCAAGAGACCCAGTACTTC. It codes for CASTFRLSYQETQYF.